Shown below are 6 T cell receptor beta chains from a single sample sequenced in a study of blood T cell repertoires in COVID-19. Clones were sequenced by immunoSEQ multiplex PCR, and TCRdb holds only the in-frame ones, with some missing. The table includes about 260,000 clones, more than 75% detected once. Sequencing was done on a sample of peripheral blood. The receptor set was obtained from a woman in her forties or fifties with acute or convalescent COVID-19.

This sequence joins TRBV6-6 and TRBJ2-7, with a weak D call TRBD1 (6 bases). Looked up from germline, CDR1 is MNHNY and CDR2 is SVGAGI (reference sequence). Trimming pared 5 bases from V and 9 bases from J, leaving 17 bases between. The CDR3 contains 13 residues. CDR3 DNA: TGTGCCAGCAGTCTCCGGGACACCCTCGTGCAGTACTTC. Translating gives CASSLRDTLVQYF.

V is TRBV29-1 and J is TRBJ1-1, with D hard to call. Germline V CDR1 and CDR2: SQVTM, ANQGSEA. The CDR3 has 20 residues. V lost 5 bases to trimming and J lost 1 base, with 32 bases between them. CDR3 region: CSVRALIVPGDEGGNTEAFF. CDR3 bases: TGCAGCGTTCGGGCCCTTATCGTCCCGGGAGACGAGGGTGGGAACACTGAAGCTTTCTTT. Supplemented by reference TRBV29-1 and TRBJ1-1, the full variable domain reads SAVISQKPSRDICQRGTSLTIQCQVDSQVTMMFWYRQQPGQSLTLIATANQGSEATYESGFVIDKFPISRPNLTFSTLTVSNMSPEDSSIYLCSVRALIVPGDEGGNTEAFFGQGTRLTVV.

The chain couples TRBV18 to TRBJ1-2, with 7 bases matching TRBD1. The CDR3 is made up of 14 amino acids. The J segment lost 0 bases and the V segment lost 4 bases, leaving 2 bases of the junction unmatched. Germline CDR1 reads KGHSH; CDR2 reads LQKENI. The CDR3 sequence is CASSLTGSNYGYTF. CDR3 in DNA: TGTGCCAGCTCACTGACAGGGTCTAACTATGGCTACACCTTC.

V gene TRBV30 combines with J gene TRBJ2-3; D is perhaps TRBD2 (6 bases). V lost 4 bases and J 2 bases, leaving 16 bases between the germline ends. Looked up from germline, CDR1 is GTSNPN and CDR2 is SVGIG (reference sequence). This CDR3 region has 15 residues. CDR3 region: CAWTPAGRPTDTQYF. The CDR3 nucleotides are TGTGCCTGGACCCCCGCGGGACGGCCCACAGATACGCAGTATTTT.

The chain is built from TRBV18 and TRBJ1-2, with a tentative D call TRBD1 (6 bases). Deletions cut 3 bases from V and 4 bases from J, with 12 bases between. Germline CDR1 is KGHSH and CDR2 is LQKENI. The CDR3 is 14 residues long. CDR3 sequence reads: CASSPGDIFYGYTF. The CDR3, as DNA: TGTGCCAGCTCACCGGGGGACATCTTCTATGGCTACACCTTC.

CDR3 sequence (DNA): TGTGCCAGCAGCAAAGGTAGCGGGAGTAGCCACAATGAGCAGTTCTTC. The encoded protein is CASSKGSGSSHNEQFF. The chain uses TRBV21-1 and TRBJ2-1; TRBD2 is taken as the D call from the table, unchecked against the DNA. TRBV21-1 is an annotated pseudogene. CDR3 size: 16 residues.